Below are 22 T cell receptor beta chains sequenced from a single sample in a study of T cell changes during pregnancy in multiple sclerosis (dated by TCRdb to the late 2010s). Library generation was performed with the immunoSEQ multiplex PCR assay. TCRdb carries this immuneACCESS record with in-frame sequences only. Its versions omit some clonotypes, under half of them owing to an unresolved V gene in the studies checked, with the rest unexplained. This sample holds tens of thousands of clones; approximately 90% were observed only once. Clones ranked in the top ten supply 0.95% of the sample. Sequenced material: peripheral blood, taken before pregnancy. These receptors were collected from a female donor with multiple sclerosis, enrolled in a pregnancy study.

The V gene is TRBV14, the J gene TRBJ1-4; weak D call: TRBD1 (5 bases). V gave up 1 base and J gave up 4 bases, with 7 bases separating them. CDR1 SGHDN and CDR2 FVKESK come from the germline V gene. This CDR3 has 14 residues. The CDR3 bases are TGTGCCAGCAGCCAAGCGGGGGTTAATGAAAAACTGTTTTTT. This gives the protein CASSQAGVNEKLFF.

DNA of the CDR3: TGTGCCAGCAGCTTCGGACTCCCCCATGAGCAGTTCTTC. Translating it yields CASSFGLPHEQFF. This sequence joins TRBV11-2 and TRBJ2-1; weak D call: TRBD2 (5 bases). Trimming pared 3 bases from V and 8 bases from J, leaving 11 bases between. CDR1 is SGHAT and CDR2 is FQNNGV in the germline V gene. This CDR3 region has 13 residues.

The rearrangement uses TRBV11-2 and TRBJ2-6; 7 nucleotides align to TRBD1. Losses at the gene ends were 5 bases for V and 2 bases for J; bases not matched to a gene: 9. The CDR3 consists of 17 residues. Germline CDR1 SGHAT, CDR2 FQNNGV. The DNA of the CDR3 is TGTGCCAGCAGCCCCACCATTACAGGGGCTGGGGCCAACGTCCTGACTTTC. Its translation is CASSPTITGAGANVLTF.

This chain uses TRBV9 with TRBJ2-5; D possibly corresponds to TRBD2 (6 bases). V was shortened by 1 base and J by 5 bases, with 15 bases between the two germline ends. The CDR3 is 15 amino acids. CDR1 is SGDLS and CDR2 is YYNGEE in the germline V gene. The CDR3 sequence is CASSVNTGGGETQYF. CDR3 nucleotides: TGTGCCAGCAGCGTAAATACAGGTGGGGGGGAGACCCAGTACTTC.

V gene TRBV29-1 combines with J gene TRBJ2-1; D uncertain. Germline CDR1 SQVTM, CDR2 ANQGSEA. Trimming shortened V by 1 base and J by 5 bases, and 6 bases separated the two germline ends. CDR3 length: 12 residues. The CDR3 DNA follows: TGCAGCGTTGAAGGCCGGGACAATGAGCAGTTCTTC. Amino acids: CSVEGRDNEQFF.

The chain uses TRBV2 and TRBJ2-3; 7 bases agree with TRBD2. This CDR3 region has 12 residues. Germline loops: CDR1 SNHLY, CDR2 FYNNEI. Germline trimming cut 8 bases from V and 6 bases from J; bases unmatched to any gene: 5. The CDR3 coding sequence is TGTGCCAGCGGGAGGGCTGGCGATACGCAGTATTTT. This codes for CASGRAGDTQYF.

The CDR3 DNA reads as TGTGCCAGCAGCTTAGGAGCTTCTGGGGCCAACGTCCTGACTTTC. Its protein is CASSLGASGANVLTF. The rearrangement joins TRBV7-9 to TRBJ2-6; D gene ambiguous. V was shortened by 1 base and J by 1 base, with 5 bases between the two germline ends. Germline-derived CDR1 and CDR2 are SEHNR and FQNEAQ (reference sequence). The CDR3 consists of 15 residues. Looking up the rest from reference TRBV7-9 and TRBJ2-6 gives the full variable domain: DTGVSQNPRHKITKRGQNVTFRCDPISEHNRLYWYRQTLGQGPEFLTYFQNEAQLEKSRLLSDRFSAERPKGSFSTLEIQRTEQGDSAMYLCASSLGASGANVLTFGAGSRLTVL.

The rearrangement links TRBV28 to TRBJ1-1, with 8 bases that match TRBD1. V lost 6 bases, J lost 1 base, and 7 bases stayed unmatched. Germline lookup yields CDR1 MDHEN and CDR2 SYDVKM. The CDR3 extends over 15 amino acids. The CDR3 nucleotides read TGTGCCAGCAGCTCATCTGGACAGGGGAACACTGAAGCTTTCTTT. This codes for CASSSSGQGNTEAFF.

V is TRBV2 and J is TRBJ1-2, with a tentative D call TRBD1 (6 bases). The V gene's germline CDR1 is SNHLY and CDR2 FYNNEI. This CDR3 spans 11 amino acids. Trimming removed 4 bases at V and 13 bases at J, with 13 bases between. DNA for the CDR3: TGTGCCAGCAGTGCCTACAGGGCCGCCACCTTC. Translated, it gives CASSAYRAATF.

For the CDR3, the DNA is TGTGCCATCAGTCCGGGACTAGCGGGGGGCCATACCGGGGAGCTGTTTTTT. It specifies CAISPGLAGGHTGELFF. The rearrangement uses TRBV10-3 and TRBJ2-2; 15 bases match TRBD2. CDR1 and CDR2 (germline): ENHRY, SYGVKD. The CDR3 is made up of 17 amino acids. With 5 bases clipped from V and 5 bases from J, the junction kept 6 bases outside the gene matches.

This clone was recorded only once. V usage is TRBV19 and J usage is TRBJ1-3; a possible D gene is TRBD1 (5 bases). V dropped 6 bases and J dropped 4 bases, with 10 bases sitting between them. Per the germline V gene, CDR1 is LNHDA and CDR2 is SQIVND (reference sequence). This CDR3 has 13 amino acids. The CDR3 sequence: CASSFDRGNTIYF. CDR3 sequence (DNA): TGTGCCAGTAGCTTCGACAGAGGAAACACCATATATTTT.

This clone was observed once. The J gene is TRBJ1-5, the V gene TRBV5-5; weak D call: TRBD1 (6 bases). From germline, CDR1 is SGHKS and CDR2 YYEKEE (reference sequence). The CDR3 is 14 residues long. Trimming shortened V by 0 bases and J by 7 bases, and 11 bases separated the two germline ends. The CDR3 nucleotides are TGTGCCAGCAGCTTGGTTGGGGGCCCCCAGCCCCAGCATTTT. The encoded protein is CASSLVGGPQPQHF.

The V and J genes are TRBV5-6 and TRBJ1-2, with a weak D call TRBD1 (5 bases). The germline V and J ends were trimmed by 0 bases and 7 bases, with 10 bases remaining between them. The CDR3 contains 13 residues. The germline V gene encodes CDR1 SGHDT and CDR2 YYEEEE. The CDR3 loop is CASSLEEGPGYTF. CDR3 coding DNA: TGTGCCAGCAGCTTGGAGGAGGGGCCTGGCTACACCTTC.

The CDR3 DNA sequence: TGTGCCAGCAGTTTATCAGAGCAGTACTTC. Encoded protein: CASSLSEQYF. The chain recombines TRBV28 with TRBJ2-7; D remains unclear. The CDR3 has 10 residues. Trimming removed 1 base from V and 7 bases from J, with 2 bases in between. Germline V CDR1 and CDR2: MDHEN, SYDVKM.

The rearrangement uses TRBV5-1 and TRBJ2-1; 7 bases are shared with TRBD2. Germline-derived CDR1 and CDR2 are SGHRS and YFSETQ. Germline trimming cut 3 bases from V and 9 bases from J; bases unmatched to any gene: 12. This CDR3 has 15 residues. CDR3 in amino acids: CASSWTRAKEGEQFF. The CDR3, as DNA: TGCGCCAGCAGCTGGACTAGGGCGAAAGAGGGTGAGCAGTTCTTC.

The rearrangement joins TRBV18 to TRBJ2-7, with D perhaps matching TRBD2 (5 bases). CDR1 KGHSH and CDR2 LQKENI come from the germline V gene. Trimming took 3 bases from V and 4 from J, leaving 16 bases between them. The length of the CDR3 is 15 residues. CDR3 loop: CASSPGNLPLYEQYF. In DNA form, the CDR3 reads TGTGCCAGCTCACCCGGGAATCTCCCCCTATACGAGCAGTACTTC.

The CDR3 bases are TGTGCCAGCAGTGGGCTGGTCCCGACTAGCTCCTATAATTCACCCCTCCACTTT. Protein sequence: CASSGLVPTSSYNSPLHF. The gene calls are TRBV6-1 and TRBJ1-6; D is unclear. Per germline, CDR1 MNHNS and CDR2 SASEGT. CDR3 length: 18 amino acids. Between the trimmed V and J ends, which lost 4 bases and 0 bases, there was a span of 16 bases.

The chain links TRBV7-8 to TRBJ1-5; tentative D call: TRBD1 (5 bases). V lost 1 base to trimming and J lost 5 bases, with 9 bases between them. In germline, CDR1 is SGHVS, CDR2 FQNEAQ. The CDR3 covers 14 residues. The CDR3 coding sequence is TGTGCCAGCAGCTTAGGGGCGGGGGATCAGCCCCAGCATTTT. Its translation is CASSLGAGDQPQHF.

The chain recombines TRBV6-5 with TRBJ1-1, with D unclear. The CDR3 has 13 residues. The germline CDR1 and CDR2 sequences are MNHEY and SVGAGI. V was shortened by 6 bases and J by 0 bases, with 8 bases between the two germline ends. The DNA of the CDR3 is TGTGCCAGCAGGGTTGAGATGAACACTGAAGCTTTCTTT. Its translation: CASRVEMNTEAFF.

This chain connects TRBV25-1 to TRBJ2-7; D is perhaps TRBD2 (6 bases). Trimming removed 6 bases from V and 2 bases from J, with 11 bases in between. CDR1 is MGHDK, CDR2 SYGVNS, per germline. The CDR3 sequence is 13 residues long. CDR3 coding DNA: TGTGCCAGCAGCCCTGGGGGGACCTACGAGCAGTACTTC. Translated, it gives CASSPGGTYEQYF.

The rearrangement links TRBV7-9 to TRBJ2-7; a weak D match, TRBD2 (5 bases). Trimming removed 5 bases from V and 2 bases from J, with 10 bases in between. CDR1 is SEHNR, CDR2 FQNEAQ, per germline (reference sequence). The CDR3 runs to 13 residues. The CDR3 loop reads CASSRGITYEQYF. The CDR3, as DNA: TGTGCCAGCAGCCGAGGGATCACCTACGAGCAGTACTTC.

The CDR3 loop reads CASSRRGSGTGELFF. In DNA, the CDR3 is TGTGCCAGCAGCCGAAGGGGCTCGGGCACCGGGGAGCTGTTTTTT. The rearrangement uses TRBV7-8 and TRBJ2-2, with D perhaps TRBD1 (5 bases). The CDR3 spans 15 residues. Per the germline V gene, CDR1 is SGHVS and CDR2 is FQNEAQ. Trimming took 5 bases from V and 4 from J, leaving 14 bases between them.